This T cell receptor (beta chain) derives from a study of blood T cell repertoires in COVID-19. About the study: T cells, B-cell-depleted T cells, or PBMCs supplied cDNA or gDNA.

The method was immunoSEQ multiplex PCR; TCRdb's version includes in-frame clones alone and lacks a portion of them. The sample includes 650,000 to 800,000 clones, around 89% of them seen just once. This CDR3 has 16 amino acids. Germline V gene sequence: CDR1 SNHLY, CDR2 FYNNEI. Trimming cost V 6 bases and J 1 base; bases outside gene matches: 11. There are a few counts of this clone. Sequenced input: peripheral blood. The V gene is TRBV2, the J gene TRBJ1-1; TRBD1 aligns across 7 bases. The receptor was derived from a woman under 30 with acute or convalescent COVID-19. In nucleotides, the CDR3 is TGTGCCAGCAGGGTTCCTAGGACAGGAACGAACACTGAAGCTTTCTTT. It encodes CASRVPRTGTNTEAFF.